The clone carrying this TCR beta chain was observed a few times. TRB rearrangements were amplified by multiplex PCR with BIOMED2 TRB-A/B primers. TCRdb used MiXCR to reprocess the multiplex PCR reads, holding one entry per CDR3 protein. This table has roughly 16,000 distinct CDR3 sequences, about 31% appearing once. This sample was taken from a study of T and B cells in COVID-19 patients. Each TRB amplification used about 250-550 ng of genomic DNA from blood. V was trimmed by 2 bases and J by 8 bases, leaving 12 bases between them. The CDR3 runs to 14 residues. CDR1 and CDR2 from the germline V gene are MNHEY and SVGAGI.

This receptor was identified in a human donor who had recovered from COVID-19. The genes are TRBV6-5 and TRBJ1-4; D call uncertain. Material: blood. The CDR3 reads CASSYGYRREKLFF. CDR3 DNA sequence: TGTGCCAGCAGTTACGGGTATCGGAGGGAAAAACTGTTTTTT.